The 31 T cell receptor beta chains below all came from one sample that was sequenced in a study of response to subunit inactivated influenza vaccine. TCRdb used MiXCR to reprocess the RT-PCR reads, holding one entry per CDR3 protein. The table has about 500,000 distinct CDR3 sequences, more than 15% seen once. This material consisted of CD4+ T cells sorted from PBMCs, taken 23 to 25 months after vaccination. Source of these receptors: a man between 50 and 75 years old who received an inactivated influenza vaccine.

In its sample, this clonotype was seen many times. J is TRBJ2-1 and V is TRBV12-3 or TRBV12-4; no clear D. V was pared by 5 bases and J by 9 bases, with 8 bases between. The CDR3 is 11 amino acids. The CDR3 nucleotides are TGTGCCAGCAGTCAATCCCGTGAGCAGTTCTTC. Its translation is CASSQSREQFF.

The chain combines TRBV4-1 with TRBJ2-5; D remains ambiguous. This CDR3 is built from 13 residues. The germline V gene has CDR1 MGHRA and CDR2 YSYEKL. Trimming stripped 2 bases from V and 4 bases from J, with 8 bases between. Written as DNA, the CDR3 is TGCGCCAGCAGCCAATCTAGGTCAGAGACCCAGTACTTC. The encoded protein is CASSQSRSETQYF.

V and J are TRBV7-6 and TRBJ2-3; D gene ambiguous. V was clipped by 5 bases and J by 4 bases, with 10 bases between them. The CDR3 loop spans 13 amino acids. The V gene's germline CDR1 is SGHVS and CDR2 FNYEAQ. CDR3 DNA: TGTGCCAGCAGCCGGATAAGCGCAGATACGCAGTATTTT. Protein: CASSRISADTQYF.

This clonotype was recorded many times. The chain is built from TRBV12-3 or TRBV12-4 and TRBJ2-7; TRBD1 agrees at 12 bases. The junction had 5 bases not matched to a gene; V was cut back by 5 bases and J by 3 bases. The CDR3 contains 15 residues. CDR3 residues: CASSTGTGGVYEQYF. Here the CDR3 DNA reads TGTGCCAGCAGTACCGGGACAGGGGGCGTCTACGAGCAGTACTTC.

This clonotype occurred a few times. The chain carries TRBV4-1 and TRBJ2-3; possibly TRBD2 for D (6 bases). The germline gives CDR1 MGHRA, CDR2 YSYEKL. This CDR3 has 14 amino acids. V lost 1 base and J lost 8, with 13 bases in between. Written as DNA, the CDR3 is TGCGCCAGCAGCCAAGCGGGACTCTTAGGTACGCAGTATTTT. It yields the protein CASSQAGLLGTQYF.

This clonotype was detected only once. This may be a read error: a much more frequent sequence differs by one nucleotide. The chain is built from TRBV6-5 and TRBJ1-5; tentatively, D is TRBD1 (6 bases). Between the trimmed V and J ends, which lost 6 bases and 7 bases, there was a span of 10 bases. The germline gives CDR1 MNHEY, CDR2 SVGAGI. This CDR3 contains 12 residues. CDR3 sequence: CASSPTGQPQHF. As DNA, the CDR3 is TGTGCCAGCAGCCCCACAGGGCAGCCCCAGCATTTT.

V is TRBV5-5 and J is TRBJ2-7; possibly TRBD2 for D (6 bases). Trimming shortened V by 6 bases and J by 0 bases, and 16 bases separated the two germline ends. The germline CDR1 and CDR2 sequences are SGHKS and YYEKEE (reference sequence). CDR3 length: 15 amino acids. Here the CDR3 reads CASTQGTGDSYEQYF. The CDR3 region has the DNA TGTGCCAGCACCCAAGGGACGGGAGACTCCTACGAGCAGTACTTC.

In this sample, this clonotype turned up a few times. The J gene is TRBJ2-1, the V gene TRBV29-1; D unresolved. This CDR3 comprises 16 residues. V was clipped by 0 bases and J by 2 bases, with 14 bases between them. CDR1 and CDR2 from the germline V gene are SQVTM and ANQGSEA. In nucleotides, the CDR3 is TGCAGCGTTGAAGAACACACTCGCGTTACCTACAATGAGCAGTTCTTC. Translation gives CSVEEHTRVTYNEQFF.

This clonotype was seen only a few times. The CDR3 sequence is CASSHIGGGDQPQHF. The CDR3 nucleotides are TGTGCCAGCAGCCATATAGGAGGGGGAGATCAGCCCCAGCATTTT. The J gene is TRBJ1-5, the V gene TRBV5-5; tentatively, D is TRBD1 (6 bases). CDR1 is SGHKS, CDR2 YYEKEE, per germline (reference sequence). Trimming removed 4 bases at V and 5 bases at J, with 16 bases between. CDR3 size: 15 residues. Full variable domain (remainder filled in from reference TRBV5-5 and TRBJ1-5): DAGVTQSPTHLIKTRGQQVTLRCSPISGHKSVSWYQQVLGQGPQFIFQYYEKEERGRGNFPDRFSARQFPNYSSELNVNALLLGDSALYLCASSHIGGGDQPQHFGDGTRLSIL.

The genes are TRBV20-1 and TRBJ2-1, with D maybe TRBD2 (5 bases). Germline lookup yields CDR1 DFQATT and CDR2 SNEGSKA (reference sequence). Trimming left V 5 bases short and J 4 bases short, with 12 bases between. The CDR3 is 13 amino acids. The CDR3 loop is CSAGEGRYNEQFF. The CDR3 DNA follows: TGCAGTGCTGGCGAGGGCAGGTACAATGAGCAGTTCTTC.

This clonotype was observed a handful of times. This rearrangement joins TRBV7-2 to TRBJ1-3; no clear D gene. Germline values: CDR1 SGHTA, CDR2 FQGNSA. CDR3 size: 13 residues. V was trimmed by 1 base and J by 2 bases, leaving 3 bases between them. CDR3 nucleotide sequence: TGTGCCAGCAGCTTAGACGCTGGAAACACCATATATTTT. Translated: CASSLDAGNTIYF.

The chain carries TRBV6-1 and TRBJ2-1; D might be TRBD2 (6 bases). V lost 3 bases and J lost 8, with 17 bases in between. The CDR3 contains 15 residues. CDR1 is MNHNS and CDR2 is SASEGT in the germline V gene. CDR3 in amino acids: CASSDRLGLVYEQFF. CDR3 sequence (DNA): TGTGCCAGCAGTGATAGACTAGGATTGGTATATGAGCAGTTCTTC.

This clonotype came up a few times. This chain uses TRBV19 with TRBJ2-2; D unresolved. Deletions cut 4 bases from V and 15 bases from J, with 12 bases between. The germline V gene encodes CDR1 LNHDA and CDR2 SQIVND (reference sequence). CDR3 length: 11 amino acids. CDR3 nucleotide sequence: TGTGCCAGTAGTAGGACGAGAGAGTTGTTTTTT. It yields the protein CASSRTRELFF.

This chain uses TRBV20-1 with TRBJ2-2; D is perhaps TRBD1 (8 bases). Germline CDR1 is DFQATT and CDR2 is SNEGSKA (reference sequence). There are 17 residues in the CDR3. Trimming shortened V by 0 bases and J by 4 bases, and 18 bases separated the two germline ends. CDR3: CSARDRRTGRGTGELFF. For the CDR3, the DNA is TGCAGTGCTAGAGACCGGAGGACAGGGAGGGGCACCGGGGAGCTGTTTTTT.

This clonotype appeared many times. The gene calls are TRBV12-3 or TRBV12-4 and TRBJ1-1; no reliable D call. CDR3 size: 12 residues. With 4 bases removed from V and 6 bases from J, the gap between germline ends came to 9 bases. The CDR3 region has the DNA TGTGCCAGCAGTTATACTAGGGCTGAAGCTTTCTTT. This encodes CASSYTRAEAFF.

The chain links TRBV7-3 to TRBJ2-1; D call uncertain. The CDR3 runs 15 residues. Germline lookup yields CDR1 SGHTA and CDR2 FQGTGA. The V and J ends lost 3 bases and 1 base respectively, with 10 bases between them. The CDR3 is CASSFEHASYNEQFF. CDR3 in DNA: TGTGCCAGCAGCTTCGAACACGCTTCCTACAATGAGCAGTTCTTC.

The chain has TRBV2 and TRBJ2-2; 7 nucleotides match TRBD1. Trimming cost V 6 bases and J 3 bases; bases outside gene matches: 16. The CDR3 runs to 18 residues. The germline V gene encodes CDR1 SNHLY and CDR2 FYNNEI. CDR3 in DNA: TGTGCCAGCAGGCCCAAGCCCGGAACCGGGACAGACACCGGGGAGCTGTTTTTT. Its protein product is CASRPKPGTGTDTGELFF. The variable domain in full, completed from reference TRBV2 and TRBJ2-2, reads EPEVTQTPSHQVTQMGQEVILRCVPISNHLYFYWYRQILGQKVEFLVSFYNNEISEKSEIFDDQFSVERPDGSNFTLKIRSTKLEDSAMYFCASRPKPGTGTDTGELFFGEGSRLTVL.

The CDR3 protein is CASSLIPRGENIQYF. CDR3 DNA sequence: TGCGCCAGCAGCTTGATCCCCAGGGGAGAAAACATTCAGTACTTC. The chain carries TRBV5-1 and TRBJ2-4, with D possibly TRBD1 on 6 matching bases. V was shortened by 1 base and J by 5 bases, with 13 bases between the two germline ends. Germline CDR1 SGHRS, CDR2 YFSETQ. The CDR3 sequence is 15 residues long.

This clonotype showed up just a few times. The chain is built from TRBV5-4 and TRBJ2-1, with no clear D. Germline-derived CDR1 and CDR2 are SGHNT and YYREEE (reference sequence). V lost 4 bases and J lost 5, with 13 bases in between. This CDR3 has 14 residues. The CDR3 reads CASSPSQADNEQFF. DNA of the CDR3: TGTGCCAGCAGCCCGTCTCAGGCGGACAATGAGCAGTTCTTC.

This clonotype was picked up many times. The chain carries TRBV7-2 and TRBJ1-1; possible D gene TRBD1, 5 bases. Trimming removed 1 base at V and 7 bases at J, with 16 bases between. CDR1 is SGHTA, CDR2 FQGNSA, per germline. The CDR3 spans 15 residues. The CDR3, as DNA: TGTGCCAGCAGCTTAGGCTGGGGACCGGCTAATGAAGCTTTCTTT. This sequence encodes CASSLGWGPANEAFF. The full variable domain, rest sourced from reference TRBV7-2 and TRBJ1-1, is GAGVSQSPSNKVTEKGKDVELRCDPISGHTALYWYRQSLGQGLEFLIYFQGNSAPDKSGLPSDRFSAERTGGSVSTLTIQRTQQEDSAVYLCASSLGWGPANEAFFGQGTRLTVV.

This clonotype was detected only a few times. The CDR3, as DNA: TGTGCCAGCACCACGGGACTAGCGGGAGCCTACGAGCAGTACTTC. It encodes CASTTGLAGAYEQYF. The chain is built from TRBV12-3 or TRBV12-4 and TRBJ2-7; the match to TRBD2 covers 14 bases. This CDR3 is built from 15 residues. Trimming removed 7 bases from V and 2 bases from J; junction bases left unmatched: 4.

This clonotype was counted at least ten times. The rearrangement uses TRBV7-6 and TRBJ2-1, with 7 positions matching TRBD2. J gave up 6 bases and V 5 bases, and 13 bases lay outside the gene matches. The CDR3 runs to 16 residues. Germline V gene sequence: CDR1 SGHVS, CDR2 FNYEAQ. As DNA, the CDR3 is TGTGCCAGCAGCCTTGGACTAGGAGGAGGGCCCAATGAGCAGTTCTTC. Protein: CASSLGLGGGPNEQFF.

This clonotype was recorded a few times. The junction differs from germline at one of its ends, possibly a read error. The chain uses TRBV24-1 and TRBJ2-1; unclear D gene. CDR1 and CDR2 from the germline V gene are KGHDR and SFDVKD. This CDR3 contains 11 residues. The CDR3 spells CATEQFNERFF. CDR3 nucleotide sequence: TGTGCCACCGAACAGTTCAATGAGCGGTTCTTC.

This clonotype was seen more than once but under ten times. The DNA for the CDR3 is TGCAGCGTTGATCTCGCGGGAGGTACAGATACGCAGTATTTT. It specifies CSVDLAGGTDTQYF. The chain employs TRBV29-1 and TRBJ2-3, with TRBD2 matching over 8 bases. The CDR3 loop spans 14 amino acids. V was clipped by 3 bases and J by 3 bases; unmatched bases: 5. Per the germline V gene, CDR1 is SQVTM and CDR2 is ANQGSEA.

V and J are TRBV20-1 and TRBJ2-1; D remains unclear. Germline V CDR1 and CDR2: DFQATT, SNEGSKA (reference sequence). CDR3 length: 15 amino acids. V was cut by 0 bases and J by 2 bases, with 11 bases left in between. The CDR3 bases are TGCAGTGCTAGAGATCCCCTAGATCCCTACAATGAGCAGTTCTTC. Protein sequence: CSARDPLDPYNEQFF.

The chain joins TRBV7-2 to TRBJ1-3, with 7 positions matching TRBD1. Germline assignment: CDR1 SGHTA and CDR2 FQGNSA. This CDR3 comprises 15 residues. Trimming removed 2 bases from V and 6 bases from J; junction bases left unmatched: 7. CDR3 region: CASSLTGADQNTIYF. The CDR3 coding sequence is TGTGCCAGCAGCTTAACAGGGGCCGATCAAAACACCATATATTTT.

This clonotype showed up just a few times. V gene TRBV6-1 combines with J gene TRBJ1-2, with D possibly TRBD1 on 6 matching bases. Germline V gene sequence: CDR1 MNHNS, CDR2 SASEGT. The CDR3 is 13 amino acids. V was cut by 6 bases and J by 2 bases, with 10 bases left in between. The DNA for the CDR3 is TGTGCCAGCAGGCTCACAGGGAACTATGGCTACACCTTC. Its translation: CASRLTGNYGYTF.

This chain's CDR3 is CASSQDLLTRSSYNSPLHF. For the CDR3, the DNA is TGTGCCAGCAGCCAAGATCTCTTAACGAGGAGCTCCTATAATTCACCCCTCCACTTT. This chain connects TRBV3-1 to TRBJ1-6, with D hard to call. CDR1 is LGHDT and CDR2 is YNNKEL in the germline V gene (reference sequence). The length of the CDR3 is 19 residues. V was pared by 0 bases and J by 0 bases, with 15 bases between.

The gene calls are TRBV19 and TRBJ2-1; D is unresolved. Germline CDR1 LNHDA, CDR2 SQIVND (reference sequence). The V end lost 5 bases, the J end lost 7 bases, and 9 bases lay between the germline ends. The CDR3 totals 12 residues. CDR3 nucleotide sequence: TGTGCCAGTAGTCCCCGACTGAATGAGCAGTTCTTC. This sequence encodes CASSPRLNEQFF.

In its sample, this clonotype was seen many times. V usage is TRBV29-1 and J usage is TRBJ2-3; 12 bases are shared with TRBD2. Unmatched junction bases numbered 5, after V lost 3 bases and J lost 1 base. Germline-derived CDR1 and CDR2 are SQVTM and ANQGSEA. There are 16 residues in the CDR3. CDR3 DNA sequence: TGCAGCGTTGATCTAGCGGGAGGGCCGGGCACAGATACGCAGTATTTT. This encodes CSVDLAGGPGTDTQYF.

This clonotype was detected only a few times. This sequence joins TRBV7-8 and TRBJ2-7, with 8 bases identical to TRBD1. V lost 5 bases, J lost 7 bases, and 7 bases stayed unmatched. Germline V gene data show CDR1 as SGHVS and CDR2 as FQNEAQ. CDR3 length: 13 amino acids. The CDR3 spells CASSTRTGWEQYF. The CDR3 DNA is TGTGCCAGCAGCACCAGGACAGGGTGGGAGCAGTACTTC.